This record concerns one TCR beta chain sequence. Its antigen specificity is not known. No base quality values were provided; no much bigger clone lies one nucleotide off. Sequencing used an Illumina HiSeq 2500. TCR beta libraries were prepared by quantitative 5'-RACE with molecular barcodes. The paper's processing steps were these. Disease-linked TCR variants were identified with a new computational method built on a probabilistic model of VDJ rearrangement. TCRdb ran its own pipeline on the public reads, namely fastp trimming at Q25 and MiXCR clone calling, and kept in-frame beta chains. All rows with the same CDR3 protein become a single entry with the most common DNA and genes. These V and J calls rely on TCRdb rather than the paper's analysis. Within this sample are about 240,000 distinct CDR3 sequences, with around 10% of them counted one time only. The ten most abundant clones make up less than 7% of the sample.

This entry comes from a study of CD8 T cells in ankylosing spondylitis (dated by TCRdb to about 2017). Notes on the research overall: T cell receptor beta repertoires were profiled in healthy donors and ankylosing spondylitis patients so that disease-linked TCR variants could be found. Peripheral blood was sampled, and synovial fluid was additionally collected from ankylosing spondylitis patients. The whole study cohort included 85 to 120 healthy donors and 20 to 30 ankylosing spondylitis patients. General conclusions and limits of the study: According to the report, matched synovial fluid samples from ankylosing spondylitis patients were significantly enriched for the disease-linked clones. Blood from ankylosing spondylitis patients appeared to be characterized by a TCR beta motif made up of seven or eight highly homologous amino acid variants. Some motif variants were previously reported in synovial fluid and blood of reactive arthritis patients, suggesting common disease-initiation mechanisms. In peripheral blood, the disease-linked clones were found at relatively low frequencies and had a CD8+ phenotype.

Including cysteine and phenylalanine, the CDR3 has 14 amino acids. Here the CDR3 DNA is all that survives: 42 bases in frame from base 1. CDR1 and CDR2 (LNHDA, SQIVND) derive from the germline V gene (reference sequence). At the junction V is shortened by 7 bases and J by 4 bases; bases outside the gene matches: 7. The material sequenced was blood, either unsorted or a sorted T cell fraction (not recorded which). The source is a male donor with ankylosing spondylitis or in good health (not recorded which). The receptor chain draws on TRBV19 and TRBJ2-3; TRBD2 matches 8 bases in the middle. The encoded CDR3 is CASTRTSFADTQYF. The nucleotide sequence reads TGTGCCAGTACTCGGACTAGCTTCGCAGATACGCAGTATTTT.